These 3 T cell receptor beta chains came from one sample sequenced in a study of cytomegalovirus exposure and HLA in healthy donors. Vbeta (60) and Jbeta (13) primers were used in the PCR. Here immunoSEQ multiplex PCR was the method, and the copy in TCRdb shows in-frame clones only, minus some. Found here are about 140,000 clones, 70% to 85% of them singletons; the top ten hold around 10%. The specimen was PBMCs. These receptors originate from a woman aged 50 to 60 in good health and CMV-seropositive.

The chain recombines TRBV18 with TRBJ2-7, with TRBD1 matching over 9 bases. The length of the CDR3 is 17 residues. Unmatched junction bases numbered 15, after V lost 3 bases and J lost 6 bases. Germline V lookup: CDR1 KGHSH, CDR2 LQKENI. The CDR3 DNA reads TGTGCCAGCTCACCTAACCCCCCCCGGACAGGGGTGGTCGAGCAGTACTTC. This encodes CASSPNPPRTGVVEQYF.

The table lists this clone with a count of one. The chain combines TRBV28 with TRBJ1-1; D not certain. The V end lost 1 base, the J end lost 0 bases, and 9 bases lay between the germline ends. Per the germline V gene, CDR1 is MDHEN and CDR2 is SYDVKM. CDR3 size: 15 residues. The CDR3 sequence is CASSLLAEMNTEAFF. CDR3 coding DNA: TGTGCCAGCAGTTTATTGGCAGAAATGAACACTGAAGCTTTCTTT.

This rearrangement joins TRBV30 to TRBJ1-1, with 7 bases matching TRBD1. CDR1 and CDR2 (germline): GTSNPN, SVGIG (reference sequence). Trimming removed 7 bases from V and 0 bases from J; junction bases left unmatched: 2. This CDR3 comprises 12 residues. CDR3 DNA: TGTGCCTTGGGACAGATGAACACTGAAGCTTTCTTT. Its translation is CALGQMNTEAFF.